There are a few counts of the clone carrying this T cell receptor beta chain. The sample belongs to a study of blood T cells in healthy people across ages. This CDR3 has 16 amino acids. Trimming took off 1 base at V and 3 bases at J, with 12 bases between the two ends. Germline V gene lookup returns CDR1 MNHEY and CDR2 SVGEGT. A second about 6 to 12 cycle PCR used barcoded and J-beta primers. TCRdb re-called the 5' RACE reads with MiXCR, one entry per CDR3 protein. Altogether fewer than 800,000 distinct CDR3 sequences are present, about 25% being singletons, with the ten largest covering more than 7.5%. The data also belong to a second study, concerning T cells of mothers and their children. That paper notes: The extracted RNA was employed in its entirety for cDNA synthesis, at roughly 1.5 ug per 15 ul.

V and J are TRBV6-2 or TRBV6-3 and TRBJ2-2, with TRBD2 as a possible D gene (6 bases). This receptor was obtained from a boy aged 10-17 years in good health. Sequenced material: blood. Here the CDR3 DNA reads TGTGCCAGCAGTTACTTGTGGGGGGACTACACCGGGGAGCTGTTTTTT. Translation gives CASSYLWGDYTGELFF.